The following is a T cell receptor beta chain sequence with its context. The antigen is not known. The CDR3 spans 13 residues. The germline gives CDR1 MNHNY, CDR2 SVGAGI (reference sequence). Trimming took 11 bases from V and 5 from J, leaving 16 bases between them. Only Caucasian adults living in Nashville, Tennessee served as donors. Each sorted subset replicate got 200 ng genomic DNA, around 29,000 genomes. Profiling relied on immunoSEQ multiplex PCR, and the TCRdb table lists in-frame clones only, not all of them. The sample contains roughly 1,500,000 clones, 95% to 99% of which appear only once. This sample is part of a study of shared clonotypes between healthy human individuals. Study observations and caveats: Clonotype sharing among donors was expected to depend on sequencing depth.

The chain links TRBV6-6 to TRBJ1-5; possibly TRBD1 for D (6 bases). The clonotype comes from a man aged 25-40 years in good health. The sequenced material came from naive CD4+ T cells sorted from blood. Subset in this sample: CD45RA+ positively selected. CDR3: CAARGSRYQPQHF. CDR3 nucleotides: TGTGCCGCCAGGGGTTCAAGATATCAGCCCCAGCATTTT.